The rows below give T cell receptor beta chains drawn from one sample of a study of blood T cell repertoires in COVID-19. The data were produced by immunoSEQ multiplex PCR, yet TCRdb's version contains in-frame clones alone and is incomplete. In the table there are about 370,000 clones, around 87% of which are singletons. Input material: PBMCs or T cells enriched from blood (not recorded which). These receptors all stem from a man aged 18 to 29 who had recovered from COVID-19. The CDR3 runs from the conserved cysteine through the conserved F or W. The D gene is left open where the match is weak.

V,D,J,DNA,CDR3
TRBV28,-,TRBJ1-2,TGTGCCAGCAGTTTTATGTATGGCTACACCTTC,CASSFMYGYTF
TRBV19,-,TRBJ1-6,TGTGCCAGTAGTATAAGATCAGGCCCCAATTCACCCCTCCACTTT,CASSIRSGPNSPLHF
TRBV4-3,-,TRBJ2-7,TGCGCCAGCAGCCAAGACCCCGGGGGTAACGAGCAGTACTTC,CASSQDPGGNEQYF
TRBV28,-,TRBJ1-1,TGTGCCAGCAGTCCCCCGTTGAACTCGGGGACTGAAGCTTTCTTT,CASSPPLNSGTEAFF
TRBV6-1,TRBD1,TRBJ1-2,TGTGCCAGCAGTGACCCCGGGACAGGTAGCTATGGCTACACCTTC,CASSDPGTGSYGYTF
TRBV6-2/TRBV6-3,TRBD1,TRBJ1-2,TGTGCCAGCAGTCGTCTGACAGGGGATTATGGCTACACCTTC,CASSRLTGDYGYTF
TRBV28,TRBD2,TRBJ2-2,TGTGCCAGCAGTTTCGGGCTAGCGGTGAACACCGGGGAGCTGTTTTTT,CASSFGLAVNTGELFF
TRBV29-1,-,TRBJ1-5,TGCAGCGTTGGCCAGGGGAACAATCAGCCCCAGCATTTT,CSVGQGNNQPQHF
TRBV29-1,-,TRBJ1-3,TGCAGCGTTGGGGCAGGGGTCGGAAACACCATATATTTT,CSVGAGVGNTIYF
TRBV2,-,TRBJ2-1,TGTGCCACCAGGCCCCCGGGACTTGAGCAGTTCTTC,CATRPPGLEQFF
TRBV19,-,TRBJ1-2,TGTGCCAGTAGTCCCTTGGGGAGCTCCTATGGCTACACCTTC,CASSPLGSSYGYTF